The 29 T cell receptor beta chains below were found in one sample sequenced in a study of cytomegalovirus exposure and HLA in healthy donors. It was with 60 Vbeta and 13 Jbeta primers that the PCR ran. The repertoire was sequenced with immunoSEQ multiplex PCR; TCRdb's copy has only in-frame clones and lacks some. This table holds about 150,000 clones, around 79% found once. Specimen: PBMCs. The receptors here all came from a man in his thirties or forties in good health and CMV-seropositive.

This CDR3 reads CASMRLVNTEAFF. Written as DNA, the CDR3 is TGTGCCTCGATGCGGTTGGTGAACACTGAAGCTTTCTTT. The rearrangement uses TRBV11-2 and TRBJ1-1, with D uncertain. CDR1 and CDR2 (germline): SGHAT, FQNNGV. This CDR3 contains 13 residues. Trimming cost V 11 bases and J 0 bases, with 13 bases left between them.

The V gene is TRBV5-4, the J gene TRBJ1-2; TRBD1 aligns across 10 bases. The germline gives CDR1 SGHNT, CDR2 YYREEE (reference sequence). V shed 5 bases, J shed 1 base, and the junction held 2 bases outside the gene matches. This CDR3 has 14 residues. The DNA for the CDR3 is TGTGCCAGCAGTTGGGACAGGGGTAACTATGGCTACACCTTC. Residues: CASSWDRGNYGYTF. The full variable domain, its missing parts supplied by reference TRBV5-4 and TRBJ1-2, is ETGVTQSPTHLIKTRGQQVTLRCSSQSGHNTVSWYQQALGQGPQFIFQYYREEENGRGNFPPRFSGLQFPNYSSELNVNALELDDSALYLCASSWDRGNYGYTFGSGTRLTVV.

The chain carries TRBV11-3 and TRBJ2-1; 7 bases fit TRBD2. The germline V gene encodes CDR1 SGHNT and CDR2 YENEEA. The V segment lost 6 bases and the J segment 8 bases; nucleotides outside the gene matches: 4. The length of the CDR3 is 12 residues. CDR3 DNA: TGTGCCAGCAGTCGGGGGGAGGATGAGCAGTTCTTC. Protein: CASSRGEDEQFF. Using reference TRBV11-3 and TRBJ2-1 for the parts outside the CDR3, the full variable domain is EAGVVQSPRYKIIEKKQPVAFWCNPISGHNTLYWYLQNLGQGPELLIRYENEEAVDDSQLPKDRFSAERLKGVDSTLKIQPAELGDSAVYLCASSRGEDEQFFGPGTRLTVL.

The chain is built from TRBV15 and TRBJ2-5, with D possibly being TRBD1 (6 bases). CDR1 is LNHNV and CDR2 is YYDKDF in the germline V gene (reference sequence). This CDR3 contains 14 residues. Trimming took off 3 bases at V and 0 bases at J, with 8 bases between the two ends. The CDR3 loop reads CATSSRQDQETQYF. CDR3 DNA: TGTGCCACCAGCAGTAGACAGGACCAAGAGACCCAGTACTTC. Based on the CDR3 plus reference TRBV15 and TRBJ2-5, the full variable domain is DAMVIQNPRYQVTQFGKPVTLSCSQTLNHNVMYWYQQKSSQAPKLLFHYYDKDFNNEADTPDNFQSRRPNTSFCFLDIRSPGLGDTAMYLCATSSRQDQETQYFGPGTRLLVL.

The rearrangement links TRBV15 to TRBJ2-3, with 12 bases fitting TRBD2. Per the germline V gene, CDR1 is LNHNV and CDR2 is YYDKDF (reference sequence). The CDR3 length is 15 residues. Trimming took 1 base from V and 6 from J; bases not matched to a gene: 2. CDR3 residues: CATSRGLAGVDTQYF. CDR3 nucleotide sequence: TGTGCCACCAGCAGAGGACTAGCGGGGGTGGATACGCAGTATTTT.

The CDR3 loop is CASSLRTGQGSGEQFF. The CDR3 DNA reads TGTGCCAGCAGCTTGAGGACTGGACAGGGTTCGGGAGAGCAGTTCTTC. The J gene is TRBJ2-1, the V gene TRBV7-6; 8 nucleotides line up with TRBD1. V lost 3 bases and J lost 10; bases outside the gene matches: 14. In germline, CDR1 is SGHVS, CDR2 FNYEAQ. CDR3 length: 16 residues.

The rearrangement links TRBV9 to TRBJ2-1; 10 nucleotides align to TRBD2. The germline CDR1 and CDR2 sequences are SGDLS and YYNGEE. The CDR3 runs 13 residues. After removal of 7 bases from V and 7 bases from J, the junction contained 5 bases not matched to a gene. The CDR3 region is CASVEREGNEQFF. CDR3 bases: TGTGCCAGCGTGGAGCGGGAGGGGAATGAGCAGTTCTTC. The variable domain in full, completed from reference TRBV9 and TRBJ2-1, reads DSGVTQTPKHLITATGQRVTLRCSPRSGDLSVYWYQQSLDQGLQFLIQYYNGEERAKGNILERFSAQQFPDLHSELNLSSLELGDSALYFCASVEREGNEQFFGPGTRLTVL.

This clone appeared a few times. This chain links TRBV9 with TRBJ1-5; the match to TRBD1 covers 8 bases. Unmatched junction bases numbered 8, after V lost 0 bases and J lost 0 bases. This CDR3 is 18 amino acids long. The germline gives CDR1 SGDLS, CDR2 YYNGEE. The CDR3 nucleotides read TGTGCCAGCAGCGTAGGGGGACAGGCAGTTTATAGCAATCAGCCCCAGCATTTT. Amino acid sequence: CASSVGGQAVYSNQPQHF.

This clone was detected once. The chain recombines TRBV19 with TRBJ1-1, with D perhaps matching TRBD1 (5 bases). V dropped 6 bases and J dropped 3 bases, with 14 bases sitting between them. CDR1 is LNHDA and CDR2 is SQIVND in the germline V gene (reference sequence). The CDR3 loop spans 14 amino acids. The CDR3 reads CASRPQGWDTEAFF. The CDR3 DNA is TGTGCCAGTAGACCCCAGGGCTGGGACACTGAAGCTTTCTTT.

V and J are TRBV6-5 and TRBJ1-1; 7 bases fit TRBD1. CDR1 is MNHEY, CDR2 SVGAGI, per germline. The CDR3 is 14 residues long. V lost 5 bases, J lost 1 base, and 4 bases stayed unmatched. As DNA, the CDR3 is TGTGCCAGCAGTCCGGGACAGAGGAACACTGAAGCTTTCTTT. Translated, it gives CASSPGQRNTEAFF.

The chain joins TRBV19 to TRBJ2-2; D is possibly TRBD2 (6 bases). Trimming removed 5 bases from V and 8 bases from J, with 12 bases in between. The germline gives CDR1 LNHDA, CDR2 SQIVND (reference sequence). This CDR3 region has 13 residues. CDR3 sequence reads: CASSSEGFGELFF. For the CDR3, the DNA is TGTGCCAGTAGTTCGGAGGGATTTGGGGAGCTGTTTTTT. The complete variable domain, with remaining parts taken from reference TRBV19 and TRBJ2-2, reads DGGITQSPKYLFRKEGQNVTLSCEQNLNHDAMYWYRQDPGQGLRLIYYSQIVNDFQKGDIAEGYSVSREKKESFPLTVTSAQKNPTAFYLCASSSEGFGELFFGEGSRLTVL.

This clone has only one observation. The V call is TRBV19, the J call TRBJ1-3; tentative D call: TRBD1 (6 bases). Deletions cut 3 bases from V and 4 bases from J, with 10 bases between. The CDR3 loop spans 14 amino acids. Germline assignment: CDR1 LNHDA and CDR2 SQIVND (reference sequence). CDR3 DNA: TGTGCCAGTAGTATTAACAGGGACGGAAACACCATATATTTT. This translates into CASSINRDGNTIYF.

The chain is built from TRBV7-9 and TRBJ2-5, with TRBD2 matching over 7 bases. The CDR3 has 13 residues. The germline V gene encodes CDR1 SEHNR and CDR2 FQNEAQ (reference sequence). Germline trimming cut 1 base from V and 7 bases from J; bases unmatched to any gene: 3. CDR3 in amino acids: CASSLVWEGTQYF. In DNA, the CDR3 is TGTGCCAGCAGCTTAGTCTGGGAGGGGACCCAGTACTTC.

The chain employs TRBV5-1 and TRBJ1-2, with D perhaps TRBD1 (5 bases). Germline V gene lookup returns CDR1 SGHRS and CDR2 YFSETQ. The CDR3 contains 16 residues. V was clipped by 3 bases and J by 5 bases, with 20 bases between them. CDR3 nucleotide sequence: TGCGCCAGCAGCTACGTAAGGGACTCAACGGGTTATGGCTACACCTTC. Amino acids: CASSYVRDSTGYGYTF.

DNA for the CDR3: TGTGCCAGCAGCGTAGGGGTAGCGGGAGGTATGAATGAGCAGTTCTTC. Translating gives CASSVGVAGGMNEQFF. V usage is TRBV9 and J usage is TRBJ2-1; 10 nucleotides agree with TRBD2. The CDR3 consists of 16 residues. The germline V gene encodes CDR1 SGDLS and CDR2 YYNGEE. V was clipped by 0 bases and J by 7 bases; unmatched bases: 7.

The chain links TRBV2 to TRBJ2-3, with 8 bases fitting TRBD2. The CDR3 spans 13 residues. CDR1 and CDR2 (germline): SNHLY, FYNNEI. J lost 4 bases, V lost 7 bases, and 4 bases had no gene match. The CDR3, as DNA: TGTGCCAGCATGTTGCGGGGGGCAGATACGCAGTATTTT. This sequence encodes CASMLRGADTQYF.

The chain is built from TRBV19 and TRBJ1-1, with 7 bases identical to TRBD1. V lost 7 bases to trimming and J lost 3 bases; unmatched junction nucleotides: 5. This CDR3 is built from 13 residues. Looked up from germline, CDR1 is LNHDA and CDR2 is SQIVND (reference sequence). Written as DNA, the CDR3 is TGTGCCAGTACCCCGACAGGGTACACTGAAGCTTTCTTT. It yields the protein CASTPTGYTEAFF. Looking up the rest from reference TRBV19 and TRBJ1-1 gives the full variable domain: DGGITQSPKYLFRKEGQNVTLSCEQNLNHDAMYWYRQDPGQGLRLIYYSQIVNDFQKGDIAEGYSVSREKKESFPLTVTSAQKNPTAFYLCASTPTGYTEAFFGQGTRLTVV.

This clone came up once. This chain joins TRBV6-6 and TRBJ2-5, with D possibly being TRBD1 (6 bases). This CDR3 is built from 13 residues. In germline, CDR1 is MNHNY, CDR2 SVGAGI (reference sequence). Trimming removed 6 bases at V and 7 bases at J, with 15 bases between. CDR3 sequence: CASSFDSGATQYF. DNA for the CDR3: TGTGCCAGCAGCTTTGACTCAGGGGCGACCCAGTACTTC.

This chain uses TRBV7-3 with TRBJ1-1, with D hard to call. From germline, CDR1 is SGHTA and CDR2 FQGTGA. The CDR3 length is 14 residues. Trimming stripped 0 bases from V and 1 base from J, with 6 bases between. The CDR3, as DNA: TGTGCCAGCAGCTTAACTCGAGAGAACACTGAAGCTTTCTTT. This codes for CASSLTRENTEAFF.

J is TRBJ1-2 and V is TRBV27; the D is unclear. CDR3 size: 15 residues. Germline CDR1 is MNHEY and CDR2 is SMNVEV (reference sequence). V lost 6 bases, J lost 3 bases, and 17 bases lay in between. The CDR3 bases are TGTGCCAGCAGCTACCGGGGAGCGGTAGACTATGGCTACACCTTC. Translated: CASSYRGAVDYGYTF.

The gene calls are TRBV6-1 and TRBJ1-1; 8 bases line up with TRBD1. This CDR3 has 15 amino acids. CDR1 and CDR2 from the germline V gene are MNHNS and SASEGT. V lost 8 bases, J lost 5 bases, and 13 bases stayed unmatched. The CDR3 is CASFGQGRSGTEAFF. CDR3 bases: TGTGCCAGCTTTGGACAGGGAAGGAGTGGAACTGAAGCTTTCTTT.

This clone was seen only once. This rearrangement joins TRBV27 to TRBJ1-2; D not resolved. Germline V gene sequence: CDR1 MNHEY, CDR2 SMNVEV (reference sequence). The V end lost 4 bases, the J end lost 0 bases, and 6 bases lay between the germline ends. This CDR3 has 13 residues. CDR3 residues: CASSSTPNYGYTF. CDR3 DNA sequence: TGTGCCAGCAGTTCCACACCTAACTATGGCTACACCTTC.

The chain carries TRBV10-3 and TRBJ1-3; D might be TRBD1 (5 bases). CDR3 size: 14 residues. Deletions cut 4 bases from V and 4 bases from J, with 11 bases between. The germline gives CDR1 ENHRY, CDR2 SYGVKD. The CDR3 nucleotides are TGTGCCATCAGTGGAGACAGCATCGGAAACACCATATATTTT. This gives the protein CAISGDSIGNTIYF.

The V and J genes are TRBV4-3 and TRBJ1-1; D gene unclear. CDR3 length: 14 amino acids. V shed 1 base and J shed 0 bases, with 6 bases lying between them. The germline V gene encodes CDR1 LGHNA and CDR2 YSLEER. CDR3: CASSQVVLNTEAFF. The CDR3, as DNA: TGCGCCAGCAGCCAAGTAGTCTTGAACACTGAAGCTTTCTTT.

This rearrangement joins TRBV13 to TRBJ2-7; D unresolved. The CDR3 extends over 13 amino acids. CDR1 is PRHDT, CDR2 FYEKMQ, per germline (reference sequence). The V gene lost 0 bases and the J gene lost 2 bases, with 5 bases spanning the gap. CDR3 sequence (DNA): TGTGCCAGCAGCTTAGGCCTTCCCTACGAGCAGTACTTC. Translated, it gives CASSLGLPYEQYF.

The V call is TRBV29-1, the J call TRBJ2-7, with 11 bases lining up with TRBD2. Unmatched junction bases numbered 19, after V lost 5 bases and J lost 10 bases. The CDR3 sequence is 16 residues long. The germline CDR1 and CDR2 sequences are SQVTM and ANQGSEA. The CDR3 loop reads CSVRGRTGTSGGGQYF. The CDR3 DNA reads TGCAGCGTTAGGGGCCGAACCGGGACTAGCGGAGGGGGACAGTACTTC.

A few counts support this clone. The chain recombines TRBV18 with TRBJ2-2; D gene ambiguous. The CDR3 covers 13 residues. Germline V gene lookup returns CDR1 KGHSH and CDR2 LQKENI. V was shortened by 8 bases and J by 4 bases, with 11 bases between the two germline ends. Written as DNA, the CDR3 is TGTGCCAGCGCCCGGTCCGCCACCGGGGAGCTGTTTTTT. Translated: CASARSATGELFF.

The chain joins TRBV5-8 to TRBJ2-6; D is ambiguous. Germline V gives CDR1 SGHTS, CDR2 YDEGEE. V was pared by 0 bases and J by 0 bases, with 4 bases between. The CDR3 runs to 15 residues. The CDR3 loop reads CASSLVLSGANVLTF. The CDR3 DNA reads TGTGCCAGCAGCTTGGTCCTCTCTGGGGCCAACGTCCTGACTTTC.

This clone is judged medium-sized (0.01 to 0.1%). V is TRBV4-2 and J is TRBJ2-1; 9 positions agree with TRBD2. V was clipped by 1 base and J by 1 base; unmatched bases: 5. CDR1 is LGHNA, CDR2 YNFKEQ, per germline. This CDR3 region has 17 residues. Here the CDR3 reads CASSQVRGGESYNEQFF. The CDR3 DNA sequence: TGTGCCAGCAGCCAAGTGCGGGGGGGCGAGTCCTACAATGAGCAGTTCTTC.